The clone carrying this T cell receptor beta chain was found many times. This entry comes from a study of human T cells and chemical hapten exposure. TCRdb reprocessed the RACE reads with MiXCR, giving one entry per CDR3 protein. In the table there are fewer than 200,000 distinct CDR3 sequences, 25% to 35% of which are singletons. CDR3 length: 15 amino acids. The germline CDR1 and CDR2 sequences are SEHNR and FQNEAQ (reference sequence). V shed 5 bases and J 7 bases; nucleotides not matched to a gene: 13. Time point denoted: pre-sensitization, week 0. The treatment: therapeutic diphenylcyclopropenone sensitization with weekly scalp DPC.

The chain recombines TRBV7-9 with TRBJ1-1; 7 nucleotides agree with TRBD1. The specimen was whole blood, collected in connection with sensitization to the hapten diphenylcyclopropenone (DPC). The origin of this receptor is a woman under 40 with alopecia areata. Some clones in this sample may be carry-over from other donors' samples. Written as DNA, the CDR3 is TGTGCCAGCAGCCCCCAGGGGACAGTACCTATTGAAGCTTTCTTT. This gives the protein CASSPQGTVPIEAFF.